The 15 T cell receptor beta chains given below trace back to one sample, sequenced in a study of T cells in Graves' hyperthyroidism and ophthalmopathy. RNA transcripts yielded amplified TCR beta CDR3 regions. The HTBI primer set served for first-round RT-PCR of the TCR CDR3. A single record per CDR3 protein comes from TCRdb applying MiXCR to the multiplex PCR reads. The repertoire holds more than 500,000 distinct CDR3 sequences, with approximately 14% as singletons. Sequenced sample: blood. Receptor source: a woman aged 40-49 years with Graves' ophthalmopathy.

The chain combines TRBV20-1 with TRBJ2-5; D is possibly TRBD1 (5 bases). This CDR3 spans 13 amino acids. Trimming removed 3 bases from V and 5 bases from J, with 13 bases in between. CDR1 is DFQATT, CDR2 SNEGSKA, per germline (reference sequence). CDR3 protein: CSAREQGSETQYF. Written as DNA, the CDR3 is TGCAGTGCTAGGGAGCAGGGTTCCGAGACCCAGTACTTC.

This clonotype came up many times. The chain combines TRBV6-5 with TRBJ2-7; 7 positions agree with TRBD2. Looked up from germline, CDR1 is MNHEY and CDR2 is SVGAGI. The CDR3 totals 14 residues. V was clipped by 3 bases and J by 5 bases; unmatched bases: 7. This CDR3 is CASSYLDGGNEQYF. The CDR3 bases are TGTGCCAGCAGTTATTTGGACGGGGGGAACGAGCAGTACTTC.

This clonotype was detected many times. The chain couples TRBV12-3 or TRBV12-4 to TRBJ2-2; no reliable D call. The CDR3 contains 15 residues. V was shortened by 5 bases and J by 5 bases, with 15 bases between the two germline ends. For the CDR3, the DNA is TGTGCCAGCAGTCGTCGGGCAGGAGCGACCGGGGAGCTGTTTTTT. Translation: CASSRRAGATGELFF.

The table lists this clonotype with many counts. The V and J genes are TRBV6-2 or TRBV6-3 and TRBJ2-7; 10 positions agree with TRBD2. With V trimmed by 6 bases and J by 2 bases, 4 bases remained unmatched. Germline CDR1 MNHEY, CDR2 SVGEGT. The CDR3 covers 14 residues. The CDR3 sequence: CASRSGRATYEQYF. DNA of the CDR3: TGTGCCAGCAGGAGCGGGAGGGCCACCTACGAGCAGTACTTC.

In its sample, this clonotype was seen a few times. A much larger clone differs from this one at a single base, so this may be a read error. The V and J genes are TRBV11-2 and TRBJ2-2, with D possibly called TRBD1 or TRBD2 (5 bases each). This CDR3 has 17 amino acids. Looked up from germline, CDR1 is SGHAT and CDR2 is FQNNGV. DNA for the CDR3: TGTGCCAGCAGCTTAGATGGTTGGGGGAGTATATCCGGGGAGCCGTTTTTT. This sequence encodes CASSLDGWGSISGEPFF.

The V gene is TRBV7-2, the J gene TRBJ2-5, with 8 bases that match TRBD2. The CDR3 sequence is 14 residues long. The V segment lost 7 bases and the J segment 3 bases; nucleotides outside the gene matches: 7. Looked up from germline, CDR1 is SGHTA and CDR2 is FQGNSA. As DNA, the CDR3 is TGTGCCAGCACCAGAGCGGGAGAAGAAGAGACCCAGTACTTC. Residues: CASTRAGEEETQYF. Together with reference TRBV7-2 and TRBJ2-5, the CDR3 gives the full variable domain: GAGVSQSPSNKVTEKGKDVELRCDPISGHTALYWYRQSLGQGLEFLIYFQGNSAPDKSGLPSDRFSAERTGGSVSTLTIQRTQQEDSAVYLCASTRAGEEETQYFGPGTRLLVL.

This clonotype showed up just a few times. The V and J genes are TRBV30 and TRBJ2-7, with D perhaps given as TRBD1 or TRBD2 (5 bases each). This CDR3 is built from 13 residues. V dropped 3 bases and J dropped 6 bases, with 15 bases sitting between them. Germline assignment: CDR1 GTSNPN and CDR2 SVGIG (reference sequence). The CDR3 DNA reads TGTGCCTGGAGAAAGAACGGGGCCCCCGAGCAGTACTTC. Its translation is CAWRKNGAPEQYF.

This clonotype was seen at least ten times. The J gene is TRBJ1-2, the V gene TRBV19; 8 bases align to TRBD1. Germline trimming cut 3 bases from V and 7 bases from J; bases unmatched to any gene: 7. The germline V gene encodes CDR1 LNHDA and CDR2 SQIVND (reference sequence). The CDR3 runs 14 residues. CDR3 in amino acids: CASSMEQGALGYTF. For the CDR3, the DNA is TGTGCCAGTAGTATGGAGCAGGGGGCGCTTGGCTACACCTTC.

This clonotype was counted at least ten times. V and J are TRBV6-1 and TRBJ2-7, with 8 bases aligning to TRBD2. Germline CDR1 and CDR2: MNHNS and SASEGT. Trimming took 3 bases from V and 4 from J; bases not matched to a gene: 5. This CDR3 is built from 14 residues. For the CDR3, the DNA is TGTGCCAGCAGTGACCTAGCGGGTACTTACGAGCAGTACTTC. Its protein product is CASSDLAGTYEQYF.

This clonotype came up many times. The V call is TRBV7-9, the J call TRBJ2-5; 9 nucleotides agree with TRBD2. The V gene's germline CDR1 is SEHNR and CDR2 FQNEAQ (reference sequence). V shed 1 base and J 4 bases; nucleotides not matched to a gene: 7. This CDR3 contains 16 residues. In nucleotides, the CDR3 is TGTGCCAGCAGCTTAGTCCTAGCGGGACTTCGAGAGACCCAGTACTTC. Translated: CASSLVLAGLRETQYF. The full variable domain, in which reference TRBV7-9 and TRBJ2-5 provide the parts outside the CDR3, is DTGVSQNPRHKITKRGQNVTFRCDPISEHNRLYWYRQTLGQGPEFLTYFQNEAQLEKSRLLSDRFSAERPKGSFSTLEIQRTEQGDSAMYLCASSLVLAGLRETQYFGPGTRLLVL.

Ten or more counts support this clonotype. V is TRBV12-3 or TRBV12-4 and J is TRBJ1-2; possibly TRBD1 for D (5 bases). V was shortened by 8 bases and J by 5 bases, with 9 bases between the two germline ends. This CDR3 has 11 amino acids. The DNA for the CDR3 is TGTGCCAGCGGGACGGCGTATGGCTACACCTTC. Protein: CASGTAYGYTF.

The rearrangement links TRBV4-3 to TRBJ2-7; 7 bases match TRBD1. With V trimmed by 0 bases and J by 4 bases, 9 bases remained unmatched. The germline V gene encodes CDR1 LGHNA and CDR2 YSLEER. This CDR3 region has 16 residues. In DNA, the CDR3 is TGCGCCAGCAGCCAAGAGGTACAGGGGAGAAGGTACGAGCAGTACTTC. Residues: CASSQEVQGRRYEQYF.

This clonotype was found many times. The chain combines TRBV12-3 or TRBV12-4 with TRBJ1-5, with D possibly matching TRBD1 (6 bases). This CDR3 contains 15 residues. Deletions cut 6 bases from V and 6 bases from J, with 18 bases between. In DNA form, the CDR3 reads TGTGCCAGCAGACGGGGTTCACAGGGCACTCAGCCCCAGCATTTT. It encodes CASRRGSQGTQPQHF.

The chain recombines TRBV11-1 with TRBJ2-4; D not certain. CDR1 SGHAT and CDR2 FQDESV come from the germline V gene (reference sequence). V dropped 5 bases and J dropped 6 bases, with 11 bases sitting between them. The CDR3 length is 13 residues. CDR3 in amino acids: CASSLSTGNIQYF. The CDR3 DNA reads as TGTGCCAGCAGCCTATCGACGGGAAACATTCAGTACTTC.

This clonotype has at least ten counts. The chain carries TRBV19 and TRBJ1-1; D is unresolved. V was pared by 1 base and J by 2 bases, with 8 bases between. This CDR3 has 14 amino acids. Germline-derived CDR1 and CDR2 are LNHDA and SQIVND (reference sequence). CDR3 in DNA: TGTGCCAGTAGTATAGGCGGATCCAACACTGAAGCTTTCTTT. It is translated as CASSIGGSNTEAFF. Together with reference TRBV19 and TRBJ1-1, the CDR3 gives the full variable domain: DGGITQSPKYLFRKEGQNVTLSCEQNLNHDAMYWYRQDPGQGLRLIYYSQIVNDFQKGDIAEGYSVSREKKESFPLTVTSAQKNPTAFYLCASSIGGSNTEAFFGQGTRLTVV.